The 5 T cell receptor beta chains presented below share a single source sample, sequenced in a study of cytotoxic CD8 clonotypes in ibrutinib-treated CLL. Profiling relied on immunoSEQ multiplex PCR, and the TCRdb table lists in-frame clones only, not all of them. There are 55,000 to 80,000 clones in the sample; about nine tenths occur only once, and around 3.1% lies in the top ten. The sample here was PBMCs, taken after 12 months of ibrutinib treatment. The receptor source for this set is a human donor with chronic lymphocytic leukemia.

The chain links TRBV28 to TRBJ2-7; possibly TRBD2 for D (5 bases). V lost 4 bases and J lost 0, with 22 bases in between. This CDR3 region has 18 residues. Looked up from germline, CDR1 is MDHEN and CDR2 is SYDVKM. The chain's CDR3 is CASSYPSQEADLSYEQYF. The CDR3 bases are TGTGCCAGCAGTTACCCATCTCAGGAGGCAGACCTCTCCTACGAGCAGTACTTC.

This chain links TRBV27 with TRBJ1-2, with D uncertain. V gave up 6 bases and J gave up 3 bases, with 17 bases separating them. This CDR3 is 15 amino acids long. The germline V gene has CDR1 MNHEY and CDR2 SMNVEV (reference sequence). The CDR3, as DNA: TGTGCCAGCAGCTCCTGGGAAAGCGATGACTATGGCTACACCTTC. Amino acid sequence: CASSSWESDDYGYTF.

This chain connects TRBV10-1 to TRBJ1-2; D unresolved. Trimming took 0 bases from V and 2 from J, leaving 7 bases between them. Germline V gene data show CDR1 as WNHNN and CDR2 as SYGVQD (reference sequence). The CDR3 has 14 residues. CDR3 DNA: TGCGCCAGCAGTGAGTCCGGGAGAAACTATGGCTACACCTTC. Amino acid sequence: CASSESGRNYGYTF.

The CDR3 sequence: CASSYWTGYNYGYTF. CDR3 in DNA: TGTGCCAGCAGTTACTGGACAGGTTATAACTATGGCTACACCTTC. The chain couples TRBV6-5 to TRBJ1-2; 7 bases are a match to TRBD1. The V gene end was trimmed by 1 base and the J gene end by 1 base; junction bases not matched to a gene: 3. The CDR3 spans 15 residues. Germline values: CDR1 MNHEY, CDR2 SVGAGI.

This clone was seen only once. This rearrangement joins TRBV5-1 to TRBJ1-3; 9 bases are a match to TRBD1. Germline V gene data show CDR1 as SGHRS and CDR2 as YFSETQ. Trimming took 7 bases from V and 11 from J; bases not matched to a gene: 10. This CDR3 has 13 amino acids. The CDR3 DNA reads TGCGCCAGCCGGACAGGGGTGTCGGAACCCATATATTTT. It yields the protein CASRTGVSEPIYF.